This entry lists 25 T cell receptor beta chains sequenced from one sample in a study of CD8 T cells in ankylosing spondylitis. TCRdb reprocessed the 5' RACE reads via MiXCR and lists one record per CDR3 protein. The sample shows under 150,000 distinct CDR3 sequences, about an eighth of them seen only once. Sequenced: blood, either unsorted or a sorted T cell fraction (not recorded which). These receptor sequences come from a female donor with ankylosing spondylitis or in good health (not recorded which).

This clonotype was observed many times. This chain joins TRBV9 and TRBJ2-5, with unresolved D. Germline V gives CDR1 SGDLS, CDR2 YYNGEE. Trimming took off 3 bases at V and 5 bases at J, with 14 bases between the two ends. The CDR3 length is 14 residues. CDR3 sequence reads: CASSEGSQMETQYF. Here the CDR3 DNA reads TGTGCCAGCAGCGAGGGATCCCAAATGGAGACCCAGTACTTC.

In its sample, this clonotype was seen many times. The chain combines TRBV2 with TRBJ2-3, with TRBD2 matching 10 bases. CDR3 length equals 15 residues. The J segment lost 4 bases and the V segment lost 4 bases, leaving 5 bases of the junction unmatched. CDR1 SNHLY and CDR2 FYNNEI come from the germline V gene. The CDR3 spells CASSGERGGADTQYF. The CDR3 DNA follows: TGTGCCAGCAGTGGGGAGCGGGGGGGAGCAGATACGCAGTATTTT.

There are a few counts of this clonotype. The chain uses TRBV6-1 and TRBJ2-3; either TRBD1 or TRBD2 may fit D (6 bases each). Germline assignment: CDR1 MNHNS and CDR2 SASEGT. V was clipped by 5 bases and J by 4 bases, with 25 bases between them. CDR3 length equals 18 residues. The CDR3 loop is CASSRKAGYIKGADTQYF. The CDR3, as DNA: TGTGCCAGCAGTCGAAAAGCGGGCTACATAAAGGGGGCAGATACGCAGTATTTT.

This chain joins TRBV18 and TRBJ2-5, with 9 bases lining up with TRBD2. In germline, CDR1 is KGHSH, CDR2 LQKENI. This CDR3 has 16 amino acids. V gave up 1 base and J gave up 5 bases; unmatched junction bases: 8. The CDR3 sequence is CASSPRGSGSKETQYF. CDR3 nucleotide sequence: TGTGCCAGCTCACCACGCGGTAGCGGGAGTAAGGAGACCCAGTACTTC.

As regards this clonotype: A much larger clone differs by one base, so this may be a read error. The V and J genes are TRBV25-1 and TRBJ2-3; TRBD1 aligns across 9 bases. V was pared by 11 bases and J by 6 bases, with 9 bases of the junction left unmatched. Germline V gives CDR1 MGHDK, CDR2 SYGVNS. This CDR3 comprises 13 residues. CDR3 DNA: TGTGCCGGCAAACAGGGGGCGAGGGATACGCAGTATTTT. Its protein is CAGKQGARDTQYF.

This clonotype was seen ten or more times. V and J are TRBV29-1 and TRBJ1-5; D uncertain. CDR3 size: 13 residues. The V end was cut by 6 bases, the J end by 4 bases, with 13 bases between. The germline V gene encodes CDR1 SQVTM and CDR2 ANQGSEA. The CDR3 coding sequence is TGCAGCGTAGTGGCAGATTATAATCAGCCCCAGCATTTT. This codes for CSVVADYNQPQHF.

The V call is TRBV9, the J call TRBJ1-2; D is unclear. CDR1 is SGDLS and CDR2 is YYNGEE in the germline V gene. The CDR3 spans 13 residues. The V and J ends lost 1 base and 3 bases respectively, with 7 bases between them. The CDR3 DNA sequence: TGTGCCAGCAGCGTAACAGTCTACTATGGCTACACCTTC. This gives the protein CASSVTVYYGYTF.

The sample holds many counts of this clonotype. The V call is TRBV28, the J call TRBJ2-1; D possibly corresponds to TRBD1 (7 bases). The CDR3 length is 15 residues. CDR1 MDHEN and CDR2 SYDVKM come from the germline V gene. The germline V and J ends were trimmed by 7 bases and 4 bases, with 17 bases remaining between them. The CDR3 nucleotides are TGTGCCAGCACCCTCGGGGGACAGTTATACAATGAGCAGTTCTTC. Translating gives CASTLGGQLYNEQFF.

This clonotype was found many times. The chain employs TRBV5-1 and TRBJ2-2, with TRBD2 as a possible D gene (5 bases). Per the germline V gene, CDR1 is SGHRS and CDR2 is YFSETQ. The length of the CDR3 is 16 residues. V lost 0 bases, J lost 1 base, and 10 bases lay in between. The CDR3 is CASSLVLALNTGELFF. As DNA, the CDR3 is TGCGCCAGCAGCTTGGTTCTAGCATTGAACACCGGGGAGCTGTTTTTT.

This clonotype was recorded many times. The V call is TRBV7-2, the J call TRBJ1-5; tentative D call: TRBD1 (5 bases). The V gene lost 2 bases and the J gene lost 5 bases, with 10 bases spanning the gap. The germline V gene has CDR1 SGHTA and CDR2 FQGNSA. The CDR3 totals 14 residues. In DNA, the CDR3 is TGTGCCAGCAGCTTAAGGCAGGGCTATCAGCCCCAGCATTTT. Protein: CASSLRQGYQPQHF.

This clonotype was observed at least ten times. The chain couples TRBV7-9 to TRBJ2-3; the D is unclear. The germline CDR1 and CDR2 sequences are SEHNR and FQNEAQ (reference sequence). The CDR3 contains 12 residues. The V end lost 4 bases, the J end lost 4 bases, and 6 bases lay between the germline ends. CDR3 sequence reads: CASSYYADTQYF. The CDR3 DNA is TGTGCCAGCAGCTACTATGCAGATACGCAGTATTTT.

Note on this clonotype: A much larger clone lies a single base off, so this may be a read error. This chain links TRBV3-1 with TRBJ2-1; tentatively, D is TRBD1 (5 bases). CDR1 is LGHDT and CDR2 is YNNKEL in the germline V gene (reference sequence). The CDR3 consists of 17 residues. The V end lost 11 bases, the J end lost 4 bases, and 27 bases lay between the germline ends. As DNA, the CDR3 is TGTGCCTGCGGAGAGACGGCAGGGTATTCCATATACAATGAGCAGTTCTTC. Translating gives CACGETAGYSIYNEQFF.

In this sample, this clonotype turned up many times. The CDR3 DNA reads as TGTGCCAGCAGCCACTTCGGTAGTTCGGGTAAAGATGGTAATGAGCAGTTCTTC. Its translation is CASSHFGSSGKDGNEQFF. The rearrangement links TRBV4-2 to TRBJ2-1; D gene ambiguous. Germline CDR1 is LGHNA and CDR2 is YNFKEQ. The CDR3 runs 18 residues. Between the trimmed V and J ends, which lost 3 bases and 7 bases, there was a span of 25 bases.

Many counts were recorded for this clonotype. The chain uses TRBV20-1 and TRBJ2-4; maybe TRBD2 (6 bases). In germline, CDR1 is DFQATT, CDR2 SNEGSKA (reference sequence). This CDR3 region has 16 residues. The V gene lost 0 bases and the J gene lost 4 bases, with 16 bases spanning the gap. CDR3 sequence (DNA): TGCAGTGCTAGAGATCCGCTAGCCGGGAGTAAAAACATTCAGTACTTC. It codes for CSARDPLAGSKNIQYF.

This clonotype was observed at least ten times. The chain links TRBV20-1 to TRBJ2-2; D is uncertain. V was cut by 6 bases and J by 0 bases, with 17 bases left in between. The CDR3 runs to 16 residues. Per germline, CDR1 DFQATT and CDR2 SNEGSKA (reference sequence). CDR3 sequence reads: CSAADPRSANTGELFF. In DNA form, the CDR3 reads TGCAGTGCCGCAGACCCTCGGTCAGCGAACACCGGGGAGCTGTTTTTT.

This clonotype has only a few counts. The chain uses TRBV28 and TRBJ1-1; D is perhaps TRBD1 (5 bases). CDR1 and CDR2 from the germline V gene are MDHEN and SYDVKM. The CDR3 spans 13 residues. The V gene lost 2 bases and the J gene lost 6 bases, with 10 bases spanning the gap. CDR3 residues: CASSLIGAPEAFF. DNA of the CDR3: TGTGCCAGCAGTTTAATTGGGGCCCCTGAAGCTTTCTTT.

This clonotype was seen many times. The V call is TRBV6-2 or TRBV6-3, the J call TRBJ1-1, with unresolved D. V gave up 3 bases and J gave up 4 bases, with 18 bases separating them. Germline CDR1 and CDR2: MNHEY and SVGEGT. The CDR3 spans 16 residues. The CDR3 sequence is CASSYLTISLSTEAFF. DNA of the CDR3: TGTGCCAGCAGTTATTTGACGATAAGTCTAAGCACTGAAGCTTTCTTT.

As regards this clonotype: Without the conserved terminal phenylalanine or tryptophan, this CDR3 likely stems from a read error. The chain employs TRBV7-9 and TRBJ2-1; 8 bases match TRBD2. CDR1 is SEHNR and CDR2 is FQNEAQ in the germline V gene (reference sequence). After removal of 6 bases from V and 3 bases from J, the junction contained 13 bases not matched to a gene. The CDR3 sequence is 17 residues long. In DNA, the CDR3 is TGTGCCAGCAGATTGGAATTGTCTAGCGGGCGCTACAATGAGCAGTTCTAC. Its translation is CASRLELSSGRYNEQFY.

This clonotype was counted many times. This chain uses TRBV12-3 or TRBV12-4 with TRBJ2-4; TRBD2 aligns across 7 bases. V was clipped by 1 base and J by 5 bases; unmatched bases: 8. The CDR3 runs 16 residues. For the CDR3, the DNA is TGTGCCAGCAGTTTAGGGGGCGGGGGTATCGAAAACATTCAGTACTTC. Translating gives CASSLGGGGIENIQYF.

This clonotype was detected ten times or more. This chain joins TRBV18 and TRBJ2-7; D may be TRBD1 or TRBD2 (5 bases each). Trimming stripped 0 bases from V and 5 bases from J, with 11 bases between. CDR3 length: 14 amino acids. The germline CDR1 and CDR2 sequences are KGHSH and LQKENI. The CDR3 nucleotides read TGTGCCAGCTCACCACCGGGACGGTCCCACGAGCAGTACTTC. As protein: CASSPPGRSHEQYF.

Many counts were recorded for this clonotype. The chain uses TRBV7-9 and TRBJ2-2, with D perhaps being TRBD1 or TRBD2 (5 bases each). V lost 3 bases, J lost 7 bases, and 15 bases lay in between. Germline values: CDR1 SEHNR, CDR2 FQNEAQ (reference sequence). The CDR3 extends over 15 amino acids. DNA for the CDR3: TGTGCCAGCAGCTTTGGTGGACTCCAGGGCGGGGAGCTGTTTTTT. Amino acids: CASSFGGLQGGELFF.

In this sample, this clonotype turned up many times. The CDR3 region has the DNA TGTGCCAGCAGCCAAATGGGACAGGTCTACTTC. It yields the protein CASSQMGQVYF. The V gene is TRBV25-1, the J gene TRBJ2-7; TRBD1 aligns across 8 bases. Germline values: CDR1 MGHDK, CDR2 SYGVNS. With V trimmed by 6 bases and J by 13 bases, 8 bases remained unmatched. This CDR3 is 11 amino acids long.

This clonotype was recorded at least ten times. The chain has TRBV11-2 and TRBJ2-1; D unresolved. This CDR3 comprises 13 residues. The V end was cut by 0 bases, the J end by 6 bases, with 6 bases between. Germline lookup yields CDR1 SGHAT and CDR2 FQNNGV. The CDR3 region has the DNA TGTGCCAGCAGCTTAGACGTTGGCAATGAGCAGTTCTTC. Residues: CASSLDVGNEQFF.

This clonotype was recorded at least ten times. The V call is TRBV12-3 or TRBV12-4, the J call TRBJ1-1; D is unresolved. The V end lost 8 bases, the J end lost 0 bases, and 10 bases lay between the germline ends. The CDR3 spans 13 residues. This CDR3 is CASSVAMNTEAFF. CDR3 nucleotide sequence: TGTGCCAGCTCGGTTGCCATGAACACTGAAGCTTTCTTT.

This clonotype was observed many times. V is TRBV20-1 and J is TRBJ1-2; a possible D gene is TRBD1 (6 bases). The CDR3 is 11 amino acids. Per germline, CDR1 DFQATT and CDR2 SNEGSKA (reference sequence). Trimming pared 1 base from V and 9 bases from J, leaving 9 bases between. In nucleotides, the CDR3 is TGCAGTGCTAGAGCGGACAGCAGCTACACCTTC. Amino acid sequence: CSARADSSYTF.